This T cell receptor beta chain was identified during a study of blood T cell repertoires in COVID-19. Per the original methods: Researchers report that nucleated cell counts were estimated from reference gene primer amplification. Profiled with immunoSEQ multiplex PCR; TCRdb holds only in-frame clones, not every one. Clone size and V and J calls were adopted from that table, with D and trimming inferred from the DNA. The repertoire includes 200,000 or so clones, just under 90% of them detected once, and roughly 3% sits in the top ten. While infection was still active, Seattle patients were enrolled and then followed longitudinally. The receptor comes from a man aged 30 to 39 with COVID-19, enrolled during active disease. Sequencing was performed on peripheral blood.

The CDR3 loop is CASRPLVGQGTQYF. The CDR3, as DNA: TGCGCCAGCAGACCCTTAGTGGGCCAGGGTACGCAGTATTTT. The chain employs TRBV5-1 and TRBJ2-3, with D possibly matching TRBD1 (5 bases). Germline CDR1 SGHRS, CDR2 YFSETQ. The germline V and J ends were trimmed by 5 bases and 8 bases, with 18 bases remaining between them. The CDR3 has 14 amino acids.